Each of the 18 T cell receptor beta chains below was sequenced from the same sample in a study of T cells in women clearing cervical HPV infection. Clones were sequenced by immunoSEQ multiplex PCR, and TCRdb holds only the in-frame ones, with some missing. The sample data list about 40,000 clones. The sequenced sample consisted of blood buffy coat. These TCRs come from a woman between 18 and 70 years old with a cervical HPV16 infection that either progressed to CIN3+ or cleared (not recorded which).

Concerning this clone: The read terminates 3 residues before the CDR3 end, so the remaining end is supplied by the germline J gene. The V and J genes are TRBV30 and TRBJ1-5; no reliable D call. The CDR3 has 13 residues. Trimming took 5 bases from V and 2 from J, leaving 10 bases between them. The germline V gene has CDR1 GTSNPN and CDR2 SVGIG (reference sequence). CDR3 amino acids: CAWALQGNQPQHF. The part of the CDR3 DNA that was read is TGTGCCTGGGCGCTCCAGGGCAATCAGCCC.

In the case of this clone: The CDR3 end is not reached by the read, which stops 3 residues before it; the germline J gene fills it in. The J gene is TRBJ1-1, the V gene TRBV28; D gene uncertain. CDR1 is MDHEN and CDR2 is SYDVKM in the germline V gene. V lost 7 bases and J lost 0, with 12 bases in between. CDR3 length equals 14 residues. CDR3 region: CASITGVMNTEAFF. The CDR3 DNA, read in part, is TGTGCCAGCATTACGGGTGTGATGAACACTGAA.

Comments on this clone: Read sequence stops 3 residues before the CDR3 end, and the germline J gene provides the missing end. V usage is TRBV5-1 and J usage is TRBJ2-1; D perhaps matches TRBD2 (6 bases). Germline V lookup: CDR1 SGHRS, CDR2 YFSETQ. V was pared by 1 base and J by 7 bases, with 6 bases between. The CDR3 totals 12 residues. CDR3 DNA, as far as it was read: TGCGCCAGCAGCTTGAGCGGGAATGAG. It is translated as CASSLSGNE. The full CDR3 protein is CASSLSGNEQFF. The variable domain in full, completed from reference TRBV5-1 and TRBJ2-1, reads KAGVTQTPRYLIKTRGQQVTLSCSPISGHRSVSWYQQTPGQGLQFLFEYFSETQRNKGNFPGRFSGRQFSNSRSEMNVSTLELGDSALYLCASSLSGNEQFFGPGTRLTVL.

Details on this clone: The read comes to an end 3 residues before the CDR3 does, leaving the germline J gene to fill in the end. J is TRBJ2-3 and V is TRBV18; D is perhaps TRBD1 or TRBD2 (5 bases each). V dropped 8 bases and J dropped 1 base, with 7 bases sitting between them. The CDR3 loop spans 12 amino acids. CDR1 KGHSH and CDR2 LQKENI come from the germline V gene. CDR3 sequence reads: CASRGGTDTQYF. The CDR3 DNA, read in part, is TGTGCCAGCCGAGGGGGCACAGATACG.

A word on this clone: The CDR3 end lies 3 residues beyond the end of the read and is filled in from the germline J gene. V is TRBV4-1 and J is TRBJ2-3, with D maybe TRBD1 (7 bases). Looked up from germline, CDR1 is MGHRA and CDR2 is YSYEKL. The length of the CDR3 is 14 residues. CDR3 protein: CASSGGYGQETQYF. The sequenced CDR3 bases are TGCGCCAGCAGCGGGGGGTATGGACAGGAGACG.

Turning to this clone: The read terminates 3 residues before the CDR3 end, so the remaining end is supplied by the germline J gene. The genes are TRBV7-8 and TRBJ2-6; 7 nucleotides line up with TRBD1. Germline lookup yields CDR1 SGHVS and CDR2 FQNEAQ. After removal of 5 bases from V and 5 bases from J, the junction contained 6 bases not matched to a gene. The CDR3 is 15 residues long. This CDR3 reads CASSLGTVRANVLTF. The DNA read from the CDR3 is TGTGCCAGCAGCCTCGGGACAGTTCGGGCCAACGTC.

The CDR3 region is CASRASGRTQETQYF. CDR3 DNA (partial): TGTGCCAGTCGAGCTAGCGGGAGGACGCAAGAGACC. The chain recombines TRBV6-2 or TRBV6-3 with TRBJ2-5; TRBD2 aligns across 11 bases. The read falls 3 residues short of the CDR3 end, and the missing part is taken from the germline J gene. From germline, CDR1 is MNHEY and CDR2 SVGEGT. With V trimmed by 9 bases and J by 2 bases, 8 bases remained unmatched. The CDR3 is made up of 15 amino acids.

Note on this clone: The CDR3 extends 3 residues past the end of the read, so its final part is completed from the germline J gene. The rearrangement links TRBV6-1 to TRBJ2-4; D perhaps matches TRBD1 (5 bases). The CDR3 runs 15 residues. Germline V gene lookup returns CDR1 MNHNS and CDR2 SASEGT. The CDR3 loop reads CASSEGWQGGYGQYF. CDR3 DNA (partial): TGTGCCAGCAGTGAAGGTTGGCAGGGTGGGTATGGT.

On this clone: The read ends 3 residues before the CDR3 terminus; that terminus is restored from the germline J gene. The V gene is TRBV19, the J gene TRBJ1-2; TRBD1 matches 7 bases. CDR3 length: 14 amino acids. CDR1 and CDR2 (germline): LNHDA, SQIVND (reference sequence). The covered CDR3 bases are TGTGCCAGTAGTGTCGGGACAGCCGACTACGAC. This sequence encodes CASSVGTADYD. The full CDR3 sequence reads CASSVGTADYDYTF.

Turning to this clone: From the germline J gene comes the end of the CDR3, since the read stops 3 residues before it. This rearrangement joins TRBV6-1 to TRBJ2-6, with 10 bases aligning to TRBD2. The CDR3 has 17 amino acids. CDR1 is MNHNS, CDR2 SASEGT, per germline. Losses at the gene ends were 2 bases for V and 1 base for J; bases not matched to a gene: 2. The sequenced part of the CDR3 DNA is TGTGCCAGCAGTGAAAATAGCGGGAGGTCTGGGGCCAACGTC. It is translated as CASSENSGRSGANV. The full CDR3 sequence reads CASSENSGRSGANVLTF.

Remarks on this clone: Read data end 3 residues before the CDR3 end; the end is taken from the germline J gene. V and J are TRBV20-1 and TRBJ1-1; D may be TRBD1 (6 bases). Germline assignment: CDR1 DFQATT and CDR2 SNEGSKA (reference sequence). V was pared by 6 bases and J by 0 bases, with 11 bases between. The CDR3 consists of 13 residues. This CDR3 is CSASDRMNTEAFF. CDR3 bases read: TGCAGTGCCAGCGACAGGATGAACACTGAA.

Note on this clone: The missing CDR3 end, 3 residues past where the read stops, is filled in from the germline J gene. The rearrangement joins TRBV19 to TRBJ1-1; possible D gene TRBD1, 5 bases. In germline, CDR1 is LNHDA, CDR2 SQIVND (reference sequence). There are 11 residues in the CDR3. CDR3 DNA (partial): TGTGCCAGTAGTATTGGGGCAGGA. The encoded protein is CASSIGAG. The entire CDR3 protein reads CASSIGAGAFF. The full variable domain, its missing parts supplied by reference TRBV19 and TRBJ1-1, is DGGITQSPKYLFRKEGQNVTLSCEQNLNHDAMYWYRQDPGQGLRLIYYSQIVNDFQKGDIAEGYSVSREKKESFPLTVTSAQKNPTAFYLCASSIGAGAFFGQGTRLTVV.

With respect to this clone: The read terminates 3 residues ahead of where the CDR3 ends, so the germline J gene completes it. The chain joins TRBV14 to TRBJ2-1, with 9 bases lining up with TRBD2. The CDR3 is 18 amino acids. Germline V gene lookup returns CDR1 SGHDN and CDR2 FVKESK. J gave up 0 bases and V 5 bases, and 11 bases lay outside the gene matches. The part of the CDR3 DNA that was read is TGTGCCAGCAGCGGGGGCGGGAGGGCCCCGAGCTCCTACAATGAG. Protein: CASSGGGRAPSSYNE. The full-length CDR3 reads as CASSGGGRAPSSYNEQFF.

A remark on this clone: The read is 3 residues too short to cover the CDR3 end, so that end is filled in from the germline J gene. The rearrangement joins TRBV28 to TRBJ1-2; 10 bases match TRBD1. The CDR3 extends over 16 amino acids. Trimming removed 5 bases from V and 7 bases from J; junction bases left unmatched: 13. Germline V gene lookup returns CDR1 MDHEN and CDR2 SYDVKM. The CDR3 DNA, read in part, is TGTGCCAGCAGTCCCGGAGGGGACAGGGGTTATATTGGC. It codes for CASSPGGDRGYIG. The CDR3 in its entirety is CASSPGGDRGYIGYTF.

A remark on this clone: The observed sequence ends 3 residues before the CDR3 terminus, with the missing tail filled in from the germline J gene. This chain joins TRBV19 and TRBJ2-6; D unclear. The length of the CDR3 is 18 residues. Germline CDR1 and CDR2: LNHDA and SQIVND (reference sequence). Trimming shortened V by 1 base and J by 0 bases, and 13 bases separated the two germline ends. The DNA read from the CDR3 is TGTGCCAGTAGTATAGTCCCCACAGCCGCCTCTGGGGCCAACGTC. It codes for CASSIVPTAASGANV. The entire CDR3 protein reads CASSIVPTAASGANVLTF.

A note on this clone: Read data end 3 residues before the CDR3 end; the end is taken from the germline J gene. V is TRBV5-1 and J is TRBJ1-4; D ambiguous. This CDR3 comprises 15 residues. Germline loops: CDR1 SGHRS, CDR2 YFSETQ. The germline V and J ends were trimmed by 3 bases and 7 bases, with 16 bases remaining between them. CDR3 DNA, as far as it was read: TGCGCCAGCAGCTCGACTCCCGACCCTAGTGAAAAA. It codes for CASSSTPDPSEK. The whole CDR3 sequence is CASSSTPDPSEKLFF.

In the case of this clone: At one end the junction does not follow the germline gene, possibly because of a read error. Read data end 3 residues before the CDR3 end; the end is taken from the germline J gene. The chain has TRBV7-7 and TRBJ1-2; D is undetermined. Per germline, CDR1 SSHAT and CDR2 FNYEAQ (reference sequence). The CDR3 has 10 amino acids. The part of the CDR3 DNA that was read is TGTGCTAGCAGCTTAGAACAA. Translating gives CASSLEQ. The full CDR3 sequence reads CASSLEQYTF.

As for this clone: The sequenced fragment ends 3 residues before the CDR3 boundary, so the rest is inferred from the germline J gene. This chain uses TRBV2 with TRBJ2-7, with 8 bases fitting TRBD2. This CDR3 is 16 amino acids long. V was pared by 0 bases and J by 3 bases, with 7 bases of the junction left unmatched. Looked up from germline, CDR1 is SNHLY and CDR2 is FYNNEI. The CDR3 bases that were read are TGTGCCAGCAGTGAAGCGCTTGGAAGCGGGAGCTACGAG. It translates to CASSEALGSGSYE. In full, the CDR3 is CASSEALGSGSYEQYF.